This T cell receptor beta chain stems from a study of T cell responses to AZD1222 COVID-19 vaccine. Study-wide points: With dominance at 160-218 and 743-854, vaccine-associated CD4 TCRs spanned spike. Sampling captured repertoires only after the peak T cell response. Donors were mostly white British, more females; clonal diversity possibly underestimated.

Points on this clone: Antigen specificity is unknown.

The CDR3 extends over 13 amino acids. V lost 4 bases, J lost 4 bases, and 11 bases lay in between. Looked up from germline, CDR1 is LGHNA and CDR2 is YSLEER. Sequenced by immunoSEQ multiplex PCR; TCRdb stores in-frame clones only, minus some. This table has more than 95,000 clones, roughly 87% appearing once. The TCR originated in an adult in good health. The material sequenced was peripheral blood, taken on day 0 of AZD1222 vaccination. This rearrangement joins TRBV4-3 to TRBJ2-7; D is possibly TRBD2 (5 bases). The CDR3 reads CASSRLGSYEQYF. CDR3 DNA: TGCGCCAGCAGCCGCCTGGGGAGTTACGAGCAGTACTTC.